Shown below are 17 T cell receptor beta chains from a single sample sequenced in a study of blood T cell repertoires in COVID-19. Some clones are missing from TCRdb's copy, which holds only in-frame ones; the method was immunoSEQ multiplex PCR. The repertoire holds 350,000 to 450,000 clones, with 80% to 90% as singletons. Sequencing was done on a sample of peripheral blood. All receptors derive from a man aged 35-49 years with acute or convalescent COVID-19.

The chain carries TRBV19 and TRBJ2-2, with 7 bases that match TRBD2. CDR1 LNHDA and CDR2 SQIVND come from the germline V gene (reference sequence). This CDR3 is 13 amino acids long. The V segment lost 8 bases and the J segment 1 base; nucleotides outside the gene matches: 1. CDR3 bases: TGTGCCAGTTCTAGCGGGAACACCGGGGAGCTGTTTTTT. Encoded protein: CASSSGNTGELFF.

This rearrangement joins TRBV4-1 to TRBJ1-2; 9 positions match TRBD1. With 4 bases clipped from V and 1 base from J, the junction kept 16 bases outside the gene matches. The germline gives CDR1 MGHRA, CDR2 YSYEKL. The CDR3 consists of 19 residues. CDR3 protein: CASSLIPGQGGERNYGYTF. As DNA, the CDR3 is TGCGCCAGCAGCCTTATTCCGGGACAGGGTGGGGAACGTAACTATGGCTACACCTTC.

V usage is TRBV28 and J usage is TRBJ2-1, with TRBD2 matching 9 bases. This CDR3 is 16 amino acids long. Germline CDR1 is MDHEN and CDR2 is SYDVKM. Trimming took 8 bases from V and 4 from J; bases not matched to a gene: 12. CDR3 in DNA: TGTGCCAGCGATTTGGCTAGCGGGGAAGGTTACAATGAGCAGTTCTTC. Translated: CASDLASGEGYNEQFF.

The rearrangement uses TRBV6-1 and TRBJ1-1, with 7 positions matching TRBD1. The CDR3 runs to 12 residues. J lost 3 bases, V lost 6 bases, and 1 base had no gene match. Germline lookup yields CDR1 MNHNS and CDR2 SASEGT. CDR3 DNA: TGTGCCAGCAGCCAGGGGGACACTGAAGCTTTCTTT. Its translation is CASSQGDTEAFF.

CDR3: CASSLVLYSSDTQYF. The DNA of the CDR3 is TGCGCCAGCAGCTTGGTTTTATACAGTTCAGATACGCAGTATTTT. The chain has TRBV5-1 and TRBJ2-3; D not resolved. The germline gives CDR1 SGHRS, CDR2 YFSETQ. Trimming cost V 0 bases and J 4 bases, with 12 bases left between them. The CDR3 sequence is 15 residues long.

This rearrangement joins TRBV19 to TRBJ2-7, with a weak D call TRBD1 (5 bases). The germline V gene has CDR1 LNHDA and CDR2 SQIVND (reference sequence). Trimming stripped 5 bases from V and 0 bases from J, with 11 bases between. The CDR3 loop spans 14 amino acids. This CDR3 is CASSSNRNSYEQYF. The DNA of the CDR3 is TGTGCCAGTAGTTCCAACAGGAACTCCTACGAGCAGTACTTC.

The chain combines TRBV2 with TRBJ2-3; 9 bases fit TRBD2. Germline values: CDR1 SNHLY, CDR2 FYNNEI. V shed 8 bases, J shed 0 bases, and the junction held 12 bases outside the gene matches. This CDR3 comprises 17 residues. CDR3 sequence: CASRWGAGGLSTDTQYF. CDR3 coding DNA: TGTGCCAGCCGCTGGGGAGCGGGGGGCTTAAGCACAGATACGCAGTATTTT.

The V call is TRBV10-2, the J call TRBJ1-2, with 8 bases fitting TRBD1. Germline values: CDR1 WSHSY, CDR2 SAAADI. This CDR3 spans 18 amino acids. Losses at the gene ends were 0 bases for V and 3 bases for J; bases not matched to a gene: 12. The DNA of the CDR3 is TGCGCCAGCAGTGAGTCGAAAGGGACAGGTATTTCCGACTATGGCTACACCTTC. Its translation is CASSESKGTGISDYGYTF.

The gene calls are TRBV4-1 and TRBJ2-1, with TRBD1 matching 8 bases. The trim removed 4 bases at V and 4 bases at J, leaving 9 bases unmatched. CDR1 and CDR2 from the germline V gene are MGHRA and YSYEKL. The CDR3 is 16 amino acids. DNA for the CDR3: TGCGCCAGCAGCCGTTTGGGACAGGACTCTTACAATGAGCAGTTCTTC. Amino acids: CASSRLGQDSYNEQFF.

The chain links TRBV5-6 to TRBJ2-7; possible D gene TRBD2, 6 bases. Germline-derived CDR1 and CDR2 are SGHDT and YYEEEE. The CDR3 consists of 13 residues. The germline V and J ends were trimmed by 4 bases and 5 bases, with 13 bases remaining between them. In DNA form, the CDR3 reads TGTGCCAGCAGCCTGTCTGGCGGGGACGAGCAGTACTTC. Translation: CASSLSGGDEQYF.

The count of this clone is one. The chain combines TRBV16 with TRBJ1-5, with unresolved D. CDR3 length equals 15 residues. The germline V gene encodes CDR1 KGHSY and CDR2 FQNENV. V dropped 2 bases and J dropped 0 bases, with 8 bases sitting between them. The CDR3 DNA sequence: TGTGCCAGCAGCCAACGAGGAATTAGCAATCAGCCCCAGCATTTT. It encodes CASSQRGISNQPQHF.

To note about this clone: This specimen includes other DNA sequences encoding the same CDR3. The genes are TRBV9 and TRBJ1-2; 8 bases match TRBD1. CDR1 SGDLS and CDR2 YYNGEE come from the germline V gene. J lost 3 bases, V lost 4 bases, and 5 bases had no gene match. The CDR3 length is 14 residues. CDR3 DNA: TGTGCCAGCAGCCCTGGACAGGGCGACTATGGCTACACCTTC. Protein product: CASSPGQGDYGYTF. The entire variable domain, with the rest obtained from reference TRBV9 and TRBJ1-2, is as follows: DSGVTQTPKHLITATGQRVTLRCSPRSGDLSVYWYQQSLDQGLQFLIQYYNGEERAKGNILERFSAQQFPDLHSELNLSSLELGDSALYFCASSPGQGDYGYTFGSGTRLTVV.

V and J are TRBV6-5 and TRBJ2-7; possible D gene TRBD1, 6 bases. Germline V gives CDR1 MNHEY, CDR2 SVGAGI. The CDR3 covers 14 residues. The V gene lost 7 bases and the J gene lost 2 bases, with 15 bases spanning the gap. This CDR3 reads CASTPDRFPYEQYF. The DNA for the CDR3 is TGTGCCAGCACCCCCGACAGGTTTCCCTACGAGCAGTACTTC.

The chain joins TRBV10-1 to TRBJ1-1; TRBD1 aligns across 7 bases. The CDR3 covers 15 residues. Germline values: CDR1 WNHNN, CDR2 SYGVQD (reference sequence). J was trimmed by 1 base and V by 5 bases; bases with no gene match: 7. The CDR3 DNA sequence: TGCGCCAGCAGTCCCCCGGACAGGCCGAACACTGAAGCTTTCTTT. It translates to CASSPPDRPNTEAFF.

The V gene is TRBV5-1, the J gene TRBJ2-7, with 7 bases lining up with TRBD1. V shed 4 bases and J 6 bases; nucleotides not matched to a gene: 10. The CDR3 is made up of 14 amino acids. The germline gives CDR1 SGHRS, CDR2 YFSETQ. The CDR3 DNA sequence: TGCGCCAGCAGCCCGGGACAGAGGGCAGGCGAGCAGTACTTC. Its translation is CASSPGQRAGEQYF.

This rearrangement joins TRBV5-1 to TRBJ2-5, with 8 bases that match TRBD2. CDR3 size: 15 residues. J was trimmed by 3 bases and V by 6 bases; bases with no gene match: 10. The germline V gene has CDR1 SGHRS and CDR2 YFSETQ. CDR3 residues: CASNLQQAGEETQYF. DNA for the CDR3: TGCGCCAGCAATCTCCAGCAAGCGGGGGAAGAGACCCAGTACTTC.

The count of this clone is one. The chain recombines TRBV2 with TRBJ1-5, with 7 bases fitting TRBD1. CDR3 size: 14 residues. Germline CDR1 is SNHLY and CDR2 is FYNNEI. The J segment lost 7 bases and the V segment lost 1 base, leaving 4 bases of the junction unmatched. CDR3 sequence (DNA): TGTGCCAGCAGTGAAGGGGACAGAGAACAGCCCCAGCATTTT. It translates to CASSEGDREQPQHF. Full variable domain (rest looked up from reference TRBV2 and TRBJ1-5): EPEVTQTPSHQVTQMGQEVILRCVPISNHLYFYWYRQILGQKVEFLVSFYNNEISEKSEIFDDQFSVERPDGSNFTLKIRSTKLEDSAMYFCASSEGDREQPQHFGDGTRLSIL.